The 7 T cell receptor beta chains given below trace back to one sample, sequenced in a study of blood T cell repertoires in COVID-19. TCRdb's table, derived via immunoSEQ multiplex PCR, lists solely in-frame clones and lacks some. The sample yields about 46,000 clones, 65% to 85% seen once. The sequencing sample was made of peripheral blood. Receptors were obtained from a woman aged 80 or older with acute or convalescent COVID-19.

The chain combines TRBV6-5 with TRBJ2-2; weak D call: TRBD2 (6 bases). The germline gives CDR1 MNHEY, CDR2 SVGAGI. There are 16 residues in the CDR3. V shed 0 bases and J shed 1 base, with 9 bases lying between them. The chain's CDR3 is CASSYSGLLNTGELFF. The CDR3 DNA sequence: TGTGCCAGCAGTTACTCGGGACTCCTGAACACCGGGGAGCTGTTTTTT.

With respect to this clone: Additional DNA sequences in this sample encode the identical CDR3. This chain uses TRBV11-2 with TRBJ1-1; 7 bases are shared with TRBD1. J lost 3 bases, V lost 6 bases, and 4 bases had no gene match. This CDR3 contains 13 residues. Germline CDR1 SGHAT, CDR2 FQNNGV. In DNA form, the CDR3 reads TGTGCCAGCAGTCCAGACAGGGACACTGAAGCTTTCTTT. Its translation is CASSPDRDTEAFF.

The chain combines TRBV2 with TRBJ1-5; a possible D gene is TRBD1 (6 bases). The CDR3 is 13 amino acids. CDR1 and CDR2 from the germline V gene are SNHLY and FYNNEI. V was clipped by 8 bases and J by 2 bases, with 10 bases between them. The CDR3 protein is CASQGQGNQPQHF. CDR3 sequence (DNA): TGTGCCAGCCAGGGGCAGGGCAATCAGCCCCAGCATTTT.

The CDR3 loop is CASSGTGASGANVLTF. The CDR3 nucleotides read TGTGCCAGCAGTGGGACAGGGGCCTCTGGGGCCAACGTCCTGACTTTC. The genes are TRBV2 and TRBJ2-6; 9 nucleotides agree with TRBD1. Losses at the gene ends were 4 bases for V and 0 bases for J; bases not matched to a gene: 1. The germline V gene encodes CDR1 SNHLY and CDR2 FYNNEI. The CDR3 has 16 residues.

This clone has a handful of counts. This chain joins TRBV5-8 and TRBJ2-3; 15 bases line up with TRBD2. Germline V gene data show CDR1 as SGHTS and CDR2 as YDEGEE. The CDR3 covers 18 residues. J gave up 6 bases and V 4 bases, and 12 bases lay outside the gene matches. This CDR3 is CASSPGTSGGLASDTQYF. The CDR3 DNA sequence: TGTGCCAGCAGCCCGGGGACTAGCGGGGGGCTCGCATCGGATACGCAGTATTTT.

This chain joins TRBV5-1 and TRBJ1-1; D not certain. Germline lookup yields CDR1 SGHRS and CDR2 YFSETQ. This CDR3 comprises 13 residues. V gave up 5 bases and J gave up 6 bases, with 14 bases separating them. The DNA of the CDR3 is TGCGCCAGCAGGCTAGATGCCGAGTCTGAAGCTTTCTTT. Its protein product is CASRLDAESEAFF.

The chain employs TRBV7-6 and TRBJ1-5, with D uncertain. V dropped 7 bases and J dropped 6 bases, with 19 bases sitting between them. CDR3 length equals 15 residues. CDR1 is SGHVS, CDR2 FNYEAQ, per germline. The CDR3 region is CASTRGSGVGQPQHF. The DNA for the CDR3 is TGTGCCAGCACCAGAGGGTCGGGTGTGGGTCAGCCCCAGCATTTT.